Listed below are T cell receptor beta chains from one sample, sequenced in a study of cytomegalovirus exposure and HLA in healthy donors. Repertoires were generated with immunoSEQ multiplex PCR, while TCRdb's copy carries only in-frame clones and drops some. This sample carries around 37,000 clones, around 69% of them seen once, and the ten largest clones take approximately 6.3%. Material: PBMCs. Receptors were obtained from a man aged 25-40 years in good health and CMV-seronegative. Each CDR3 is given with its conserved first and last residue. The D gene is left open where the match is weak. Clone size is not always given. Where it is, it says once, few, many or a class for expanded clones.

j_call	d_call	v_call	clone_size	cdr3_aa	cdr3_nt
TRBJ1-1	NA	TRBV6-1	few	CATKIQMNTEAFF	TGTGCCACCAAAATTCAGATGAACACTGAAGCTTTCTTT
TRBJ2-1	NA	TRBV15	NA	CATSRAGSQNEQFF	TGTGCCACCAGCCGTGCCGGGAGTCAAAATGAGCAGTTCTTC
TRBJ1-1	NA	TRBV25-1	NA	CASSEYIQGGKAFF	TGTGCCAGCAGTGAATATATACAGGGTGGAAAAGCTTTCTTT
TRBJ2-1	NA	TRBV16	NA	CASSQFERGEQFF	TGTGCCAGCAGCCAATTCGAACGGGGTGAGCAGTTCTTC
TRBJ1-2	NA	TRBV5-1	NA	CASSLAPWGGQGNYGYPF	TGCGCCAGCAGCTTGGCCCCATGGGGGGGGCAGGGGAACTATGGCTACCCCTTC
TRBJ2-5	TRBD1	TRBV5-1	NA	CASSLGRGQGETQYF	TGCGCCAGCAGCTTGGGAAGGGGGCAGGGAGAGACCCAGTACTTC
TRBJ2-2	NA	TRBV15	few	CATGLGLTTGELFF	TGTGCCACCGGGCTGGGACTTACCACCGGGGAGCTGTTTTTT
TRBJ2-1	TRBD2	TRBV15	NA	CATSRGGGISYNEQFF	TGTGCCACCAGCAGAGGCGGGGGTATCTCCTACAATGAGCAGTTCTTC
TRBJ2-7	TRBD1	TRBV9	NA	CASSVDVQGAYEQYF	TGTGCCAGCAGCGTAGATGTTCAGGGGGCCTACGAGCAGTACTTC
TRBJ1-3	NA	TRBV4-1	NA	CASSQAGSGNTIYF	TGCGCCAGCAGCCAAGCAGGCTCTGGAAACACCATATATTTT
TRBJ2-7	NA	TRBV19	NA	CATRGAYEQYF	TGTGCCACCAGGGGGGCGTACGAGCAGTACTTC
TRBJ2-5	NA	TRBV19	NA	CASRARFDQGETQYF	TGTGCCAGTAGAGCGAGATTTGACCAGGGGGAGACCCAGTACTTC
TRBJ2-7	NA	TRBV7-9	NA	CASSRVPGSYEQYF	TGTGCCAGCAGCCGAGTGCCGGGATCCTACGAGCAGTACTTC
TRBJ1-2	NA	TRBV7-9	NA	CASESIRTRGDYGYTF	TGTGCCAGCGAATCAATCAGAACCCGGGGGGACTATGGCTACACCTTC
TRBJ2-7	TRBD2	TRBV7-8	NA	CASSLELAGGAYEQYF	TGTGCCAGCAGCTTAGAGTTAGCGGGAGGAGCCTACGAGCAGTACTTC
TRBJ2-7	NA	TRBV11-2	NA	CASSLGLASYEQYF	TGTGCCAGCAGCTTAGGGCTAGCCTCCTACGAGCAGTACTTC
TRBJ1-5	NA	TRBV18	NA	CASSLSVDTPEHF	TGTGCCAGCTCACTTTCCGTTGACACGCCCGAGCATTTT
TRBJ2-1	NA	TRBV10-1	NA	CASSPGQLNEQFF	TGCGCCAGCAGTCCGGGACAACTCAATGAGCAGTTCTTC
TRBJ1-6	NA	TRBV7-2	NA	CASSLGAYNSPLHF	TGTGCCAGCAGCTTAGGAGCTTATAATTCACCCCTCCACTTT
TRBJ2-1	NA	TRBV6-4	few	CASSDSQGHNEQFF	TGTGCCAGCAGTGACTCACAGGGCCACAATGAGCAGTTCTTC
TRBJ2-1	TRBD2	TRBV6-1	NA	CASSGPLAGGEQFF	TGTGCCAGCAGTGGCCCACTAGCGGGAGGTGAGCAGTTCTTC
TRBJ1-1	TRBD1	TRBV2	NA	CASSQGAGEAFF	TGTGCCAGCAGCCAGGGGGCAGGGGAGGCTTTCTTT
TRBJ1-3	NA	TRBV6-6	NA	CASSYSPGSGNTIYF	TGTGCCAGCAGTTACTCACCAGGGTCTGGAAACACCATATATTTT
TRBJ2-1	NA	TRBV4-2	NA	CASSQDWSSYNEQFF	TGTGCCAGCAGCCAAGACTGGAGCTCCTACAATGAGCAGTTCTTC
TRBJ2-5	TRBD1	TRBV6-1	NA	CASRSSGTGQETQYF	TGTGCCAGCAGGAGCTCCGGGACAGGTCAAGAGACCCAGTACTTC
TRBJ2-1	NA	TRBV9	NA	CASSWGGLGEQFF	TGTGCCAGCAGCTGGGGGGGCTTAGGTGAGCAGTTCTTC
TRBJ1-3	NA	TRBV2	NA	CASSPWPYREGNTIYF	TGTGCCAGCAGCCCATGGCCCTACAGGGAAGGAAACACCATATATTTT
TRBJ2-5	TRBD1	TRBV10-1	NA	CASSEGTGEETQYF	TGCGCCAGCAGTGAGGGGACAGGGGAAGAGACCCAGTACTTC
TRBJ2-1	NA	TRBV25-1	NA	CASGKRGRAYNEQFF	TGTGCCAGCGGGAAAAGGGGTAGGGCCTACAATGAGCAGTTCTTC
TRBJ2-5	TRBD1	TRBV30	NA	CAWSARQGRETQYF	TGTGCCTGGAGTGCCCGACAGGGCAGGGAGACCCAGTACTTC
TRBJ2-1	TRBD2	TRBV5-1	NA	CASHPGLDRNEQFF	TGCGCCAGCCACCCGGGACTAGATAGAAATGAGCAGTTCTTC
TRBJ1-3	NA	TRBV7-6	NA	CASSLARSSGNTIYF	TGTGCCAGCAGCTTAGCTCGGAGCTCTGGAAACACCATATATTTT
TRBJ2-7	NA	TRBV5-1	once	CASSSGKREQYF	TGCGCCAGCAGCTCGGGGAAGCGCGAGCAGTACTTC
TRBJ1-2	NA	TRBV21-1	NA	CASSAQRGVRGGYTF	TGTGCCAGCAGCGCCCAACGGGGGGTGAGAGGTGGCTACACCTTC
TRBJ2-1	TRBD2	TRBV4-2	once	CASSQASGGAVNEQFF	TGTGCCAGCAGCCAAGCTAGCGGGGGGGCCGTGAATGAGCAGTTCTTC
TRBJ2-7	TRBD1	TRBV6-1	NA	CASSAGGGEQYF	TGTGCCAGCAGCGCAGGGGGCGGCGAGCAGTACTTC
TRBJ1-1	NA	TRBV10-3	NA	CAISEGADEAFF	TGTGCCATCAGTGAGGGGGCAGACGAAGCTTTCTTT
TRBJ2-5	NA	TRBV2	NA	CASTGTRGETQYF	TGTGCCAGCACCGGGACACGGGGAGAGACCCAGTACTTC
TRBJ1-2	NA	TRBV20-1	once	CSARNGYTF	TGCAGTGCCAGGAATGGCTACACCTTC
TRBJ2-3	NA	TRBV27	NA	CASSLFIQRSTDTQYF	TGTGCCAGCAGTTTATTCATCCAGCGGAGCACAGATACGCAGTATTTT
TRBJ2-7	TRBD2	TRBV19	NA	CASSTREASGRKYEQYF	TGTGCCAGTAGTACCCGGGAGGCTAGCGGGAGGAAATACGAGCAGTACTTC
TRBJ1-1	NA	TRBV18	NA	CASSLPARDNTEAFF	TGTGCCAGCTCACTACCCGCCCGCGATAACACTGAAGCTTTCTTT
TRBJ2-3	NA	TRBV6-6	NA	CASSRKESTDTQYF	TGTGCCAGCAGTCGAAAGGAGAGCACAGATACGCAGTATTTT
TRBJ2-6	TRBD1	TRBV14	NA	CASSQETGARPSGANVLTF	TGTGCCAGCAGCCAAGAGACAGGGGCCCGGCCCTCTGGGGCCAACGTCCTGACTTTC
TRBJ2-7	NA	TRBV18	once	CASSPRGKSYEQYF	TGTGCCAGCTCACCACGAGGGAAATCCTACGAGCAGTACTTC
TRBJ2-6	NA	TRBV6-1	NA	CASRERGTGANVLTF	TGTGCCAGCAGGGAGAGGGGGACTGGGGCCAACGTCCTGACTTTC
TRBJ1-5	TRBD1	TRBV27	once	CASSPLQGFSNQPPHF	TGTGCCAGCAGCCCCTTACAGGGGTTTAGCAATCAGCCCCCGCATTTT
TRBJ1-2	TRBD1	TRBV18	NA	CASSPSPGQYYGYTF	TGTGCCAGCTCACCCTCCCCGGGACAGTACTATGGCTACACCTTC
TRBJ2-6	TRBD2	TRBV7-9	NA	CASSHTSGGGRANVLTF	TGTGCCAGCAGCCATACTAGCGGGGGCGGTCGGGCCAACGTCCTGACTTTC
TRBJ2-1	TRBD2	TRBV4-1	NA	CASSLSRGWGGLNEQFF	TGCGCCAGCAGCCTATCCCGAGGGTGGGGGGGACTAAATGAGCAGTTCTTC
TRBJ1-2	TRBD1	TRBV5-1	once	CASSLGQGFLLYGYTF	TGCGCCAGCAGCTTGGGACAGGGTTTCTTGCTCTATGGCTACACCTTC
TRBJ2-7	NA	TRBV18	NA	CASSPAARYEQYF	TGTGCCAGCTCACCCGCGGCAAGGTACGAGCAGTACTTC